This T cell receptor beta chain originates from a study of T cells in Graves' hyperthyroidism and ophthalmopathy. General study findings and limits: Ophthalmopathy onset followed model prediction by a median around 6.6 months. Ophthalmopathy was distinguished from stable hyperthyroidism by 13 V-J signatures.

In germline, CDR1 is SEHNR, CDR2 FQNEAQ (reference sequence). V was clipped by 8 bases and J by 0 bases; unmatched bases: 7. The CDR3 is 15 residues long. This clonotype was observed at least ten times. What it binds is not known. Any patient presenting with uncontrolled infection, other autoimmune disease, pregnancy or lactation was left out. RNA transcripts served as the template for amplifying TCR beta CDR3 regions. Initially, a first-round RT-PCR of the TCR CDR3 employed the HTBI primer set. In TCRdb, the multiplex PCR reads were re-called with MiXCR into one record per CDR3 protein. The sample records a few hundred thousand distinct CDR3 sequences, 14% to 15% being singletons.

The chain links TRBV7-9 to TRBJ2-1, with TRBD2 identical over 7 bases. Material: blood. The TCR originated in a woman aged 30 to 39 with Graves' hyperthyroidism. This CDR3 reads CASDSSGSSYNEQFF. Written as DNA, the CDR3 is TGTGCCAGCGATTCTAGCGGAAGCTCCTACAATGAGCAGTTCTTC.